The sample holds many counts of the clone carrying this T cell receptor (beta chain). The antigen remains unidentified. MiXCR, run by TCRdb on the 5' RACE reads, gives a single entry per CDR3 protein. Here the sample spans nearly 350,000 distinct CDR3 sequences, around 8.1% being singletons. The data were taken from a study of T cells after yellow fever vaccination. The V and J ends lost 0 bases and 6 bases respectively, with 9 bases between them. The CDR3 has 15 amino acids. Germline V gene sequence: CDR1 SGHAT, CDR2 FQNNGV. Study conclusions and caveats: The CD4 compartment and the CD8 compartment contained a small share of clonotypes in common.

Sample: PBMCs, taken approximately 40 days after the first yellow fever vaccination. This chain joins TRBV11-2 and TRBJ1-6; D not certain. The TCR was taken from a man aged 18 to 29 who received the YFV17D yellow fever vaccine. For the CDR3, the DNA is TGTGCCAGCAGCTTAGAGGGCACGCGTAATTCACCCCTCCACTTT. It yields the protein CASSLEGTRNSPLHF. The full variable domain, its missing parts supplied by reference TRBV11-2 and TRBJ1-6, is EAGVAQSPRYKIIEKRQSVAFWCNPISGHATLYWYQQILGQGPKLLIQFQNNGVVDDSQLPKDRFSAERLKGVDSTLKIQPAKLEDSAVYLCASSLEGTRNSPLHFGNGTRLTVT.